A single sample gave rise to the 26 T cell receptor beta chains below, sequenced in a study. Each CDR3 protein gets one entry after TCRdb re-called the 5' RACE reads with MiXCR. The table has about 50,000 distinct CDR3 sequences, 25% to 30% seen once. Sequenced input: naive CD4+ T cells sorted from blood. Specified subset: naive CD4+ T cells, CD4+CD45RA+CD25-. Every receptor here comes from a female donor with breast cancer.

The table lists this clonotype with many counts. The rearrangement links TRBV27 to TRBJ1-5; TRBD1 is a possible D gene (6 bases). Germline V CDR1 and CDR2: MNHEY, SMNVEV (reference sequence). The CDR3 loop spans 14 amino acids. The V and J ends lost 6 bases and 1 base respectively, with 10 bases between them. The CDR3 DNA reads TGTGCCAGCAGGCTACAGGGAAGCAATCAGCCCCAGCATTTT. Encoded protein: CASRLQGSNQPQHF.

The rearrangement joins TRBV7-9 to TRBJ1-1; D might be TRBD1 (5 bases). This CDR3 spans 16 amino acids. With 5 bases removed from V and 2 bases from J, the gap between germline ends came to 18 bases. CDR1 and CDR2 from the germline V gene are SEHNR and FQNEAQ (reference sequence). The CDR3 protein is CASSDSPGLYNTEAFF. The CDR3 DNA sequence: TGTGCCAGCAGCGATAGCCCGGGACTGTACAACACTGAAGCTTTCTTT. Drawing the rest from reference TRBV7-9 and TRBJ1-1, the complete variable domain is DTGVSQNPRHKITKRGQNVTFRCDPISEHNRLYWYRQTLGQGPEFLTYFQNEAQLEKSRLLSDRFSAERPKGSFSTLEIQRTEQGDSAMYLCASSDSPGLYNTEAFFGQGTRLTVV.

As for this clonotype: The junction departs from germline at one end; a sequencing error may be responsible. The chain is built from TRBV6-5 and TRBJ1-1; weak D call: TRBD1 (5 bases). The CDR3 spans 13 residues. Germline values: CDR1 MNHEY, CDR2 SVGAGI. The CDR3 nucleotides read TGTGCCAGCATTAAACAGGAAGCTTCGGGAGCTCTCTTT. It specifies CASIKQEASGALF.

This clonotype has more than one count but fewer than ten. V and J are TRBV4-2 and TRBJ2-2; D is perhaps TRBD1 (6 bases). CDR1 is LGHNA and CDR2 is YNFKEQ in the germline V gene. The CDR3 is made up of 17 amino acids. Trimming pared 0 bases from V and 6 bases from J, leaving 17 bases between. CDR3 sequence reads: CASSQDRPGGIAGELFF. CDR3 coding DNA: TGTGCCAGCAGCCAAGATCGTCCTGGGGGCATCGCCGGGGAGCTGTTTTTT.

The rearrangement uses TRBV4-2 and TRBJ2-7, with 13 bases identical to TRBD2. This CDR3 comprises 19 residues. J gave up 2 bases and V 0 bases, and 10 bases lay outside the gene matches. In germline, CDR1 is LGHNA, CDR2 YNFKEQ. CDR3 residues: CASSQEGRTSGRSPYEQYF. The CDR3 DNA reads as TGTGCCAGCAGCCAAGAGGGGAGGACTAGCGGGAGATCCCCCTACGAGCAGTACTTC.

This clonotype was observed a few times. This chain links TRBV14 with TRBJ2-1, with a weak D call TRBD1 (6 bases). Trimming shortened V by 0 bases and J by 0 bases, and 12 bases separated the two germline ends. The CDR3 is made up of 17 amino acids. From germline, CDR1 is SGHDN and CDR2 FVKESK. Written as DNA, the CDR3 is TGTGCCAGCAGCCAAGATCCCACAGGGAGCTCCTACAATGAGCAGTTCTTC. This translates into CASSQDPTGSSYNEQFF.

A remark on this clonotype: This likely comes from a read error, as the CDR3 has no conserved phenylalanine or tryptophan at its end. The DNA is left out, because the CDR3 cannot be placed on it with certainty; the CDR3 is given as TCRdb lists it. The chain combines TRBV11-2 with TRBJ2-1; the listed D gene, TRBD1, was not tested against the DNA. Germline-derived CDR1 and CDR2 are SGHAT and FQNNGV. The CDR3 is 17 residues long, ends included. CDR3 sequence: CASSLSRDSSYGYTFGS.

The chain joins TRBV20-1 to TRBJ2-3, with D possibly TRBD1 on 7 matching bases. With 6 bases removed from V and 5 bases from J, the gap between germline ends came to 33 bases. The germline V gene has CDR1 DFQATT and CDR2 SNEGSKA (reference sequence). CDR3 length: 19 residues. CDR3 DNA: TGCAGTGCCCTTGTTTATTCCCTGAAGGGGGGACAGATGAGAGATACGCAGTATTTT. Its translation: CSALVYSLKGGQMRDTQYF.

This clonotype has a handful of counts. CDR3 nucleotide sequence: TGTGCCAGCAGCTTAGCCCCCGTGGCAGGACATTCGAACACTGAAGCTTTCTTT. It codes for CASSLAPVAGHSNTEAFF. This chain connects TRBV11-2 to TRBJ1-1, with D possibly matching TRBD1 (5 bases). V dropped 1 base and J dropped 1 base, with 19 bases sitting between them. Germline V gene lookup returns CDR1 SGHAT and CDR2 FQNNGV. The CDR3 loop spans 18 amino acids.

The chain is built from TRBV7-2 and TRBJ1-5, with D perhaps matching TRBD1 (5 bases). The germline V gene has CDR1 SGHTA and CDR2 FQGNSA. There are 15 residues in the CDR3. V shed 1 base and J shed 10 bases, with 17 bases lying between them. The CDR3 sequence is CASSLVPGAISPQHF. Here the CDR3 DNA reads TGTGCCAGCAGCTTAGTACCTGGGGCAATCAGCCCCCAGCATTTT.

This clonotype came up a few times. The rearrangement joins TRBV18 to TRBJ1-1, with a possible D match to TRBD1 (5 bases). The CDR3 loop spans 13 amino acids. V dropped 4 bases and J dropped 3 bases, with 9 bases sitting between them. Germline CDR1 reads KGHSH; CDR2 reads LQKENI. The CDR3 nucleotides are TGTGCCAGCTCACTGTCGGGGGACACTGAAGCTTTCTTT. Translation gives CASSLSGDTEAFF.

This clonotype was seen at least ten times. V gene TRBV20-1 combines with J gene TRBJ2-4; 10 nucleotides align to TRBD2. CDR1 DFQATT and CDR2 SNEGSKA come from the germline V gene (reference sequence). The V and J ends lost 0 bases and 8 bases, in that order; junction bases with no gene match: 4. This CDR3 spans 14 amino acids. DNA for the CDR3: TGCAGTGCTAGAGATAGGACTAGCGGAGACATTCAGTACTTC. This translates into CSARDRTSGDIQYF.

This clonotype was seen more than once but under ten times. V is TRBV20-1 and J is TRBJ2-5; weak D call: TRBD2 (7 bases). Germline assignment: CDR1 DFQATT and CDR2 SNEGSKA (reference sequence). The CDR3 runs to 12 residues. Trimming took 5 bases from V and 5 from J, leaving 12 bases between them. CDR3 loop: CSARGAAETQYF. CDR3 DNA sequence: TGCAGTGCTCGGGGGGCCGCGGAGACCCAGTACTTC.

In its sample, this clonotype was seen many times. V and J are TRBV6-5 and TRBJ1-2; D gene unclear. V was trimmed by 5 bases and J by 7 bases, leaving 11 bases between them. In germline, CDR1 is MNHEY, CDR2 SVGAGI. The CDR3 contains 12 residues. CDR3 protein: CASSPRIGGYTF. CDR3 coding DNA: TGTGCCAGCAGTCCCCGGATAGGTGGCTACACCTTC.

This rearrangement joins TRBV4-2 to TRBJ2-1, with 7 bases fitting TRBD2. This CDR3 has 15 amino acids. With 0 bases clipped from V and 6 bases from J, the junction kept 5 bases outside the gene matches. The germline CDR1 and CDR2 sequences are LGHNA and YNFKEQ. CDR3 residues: CASSQDRLAGNEQFF. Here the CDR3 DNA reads TGTGCCAGCAGCCAAGATAGACTAGCTGGCAATGAGCAGTTCTTC.

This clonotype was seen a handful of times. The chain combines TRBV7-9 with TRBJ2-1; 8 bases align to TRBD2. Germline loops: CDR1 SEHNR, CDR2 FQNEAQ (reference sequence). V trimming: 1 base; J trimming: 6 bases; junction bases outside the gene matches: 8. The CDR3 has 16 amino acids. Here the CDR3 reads CASSLVRGVTPNEQFF. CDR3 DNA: TGTGCCAGCAGCTTAGTGCGGGGGGTCACCCCCAATGAGCAGTTCTTC.

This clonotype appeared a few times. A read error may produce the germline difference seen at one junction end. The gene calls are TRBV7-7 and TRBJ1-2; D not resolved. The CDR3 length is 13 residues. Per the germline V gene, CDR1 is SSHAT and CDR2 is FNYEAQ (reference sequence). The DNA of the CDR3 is TGTGCTAGCAGCCCAGTTACTAACTATGGCTACACCTTC. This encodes CASSPVTNYGYTF.

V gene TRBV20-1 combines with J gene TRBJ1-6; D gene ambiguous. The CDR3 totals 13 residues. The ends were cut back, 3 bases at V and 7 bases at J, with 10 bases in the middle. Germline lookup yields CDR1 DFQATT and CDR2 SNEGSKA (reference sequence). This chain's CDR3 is CSASPESNSPLHF. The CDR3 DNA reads TGCAGTGCTAGTCCAGAATCCAATTCACCCCTCCACTTT.

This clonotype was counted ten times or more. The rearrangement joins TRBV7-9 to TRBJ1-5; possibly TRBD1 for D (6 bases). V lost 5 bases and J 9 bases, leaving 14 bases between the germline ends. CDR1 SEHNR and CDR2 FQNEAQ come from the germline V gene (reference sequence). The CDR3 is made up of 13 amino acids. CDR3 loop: CASSASQGPPQHF. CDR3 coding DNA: TGTGCCAGCAGCGCCTCACAGGGCCCGCCCCAGCATTTT.

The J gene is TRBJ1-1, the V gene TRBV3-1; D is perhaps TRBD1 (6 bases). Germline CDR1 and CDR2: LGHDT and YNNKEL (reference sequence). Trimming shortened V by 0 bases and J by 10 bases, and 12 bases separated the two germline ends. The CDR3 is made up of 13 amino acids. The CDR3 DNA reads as TGTGCCAGCAGCCAAGACAGGGGCCCCAGAGCTTTCTTT. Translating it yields CASSQDRGPRAFF.

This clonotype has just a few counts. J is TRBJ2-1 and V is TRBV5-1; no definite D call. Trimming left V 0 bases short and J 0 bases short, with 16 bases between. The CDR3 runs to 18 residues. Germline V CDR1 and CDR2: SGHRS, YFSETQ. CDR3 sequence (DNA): TGCGCCAGCAGCTTGGTTTTCTCCCTCGTTAGCTCCTACAATGAGCAGTTCTTC. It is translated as CASSLVFSLVSSYNEQFF.

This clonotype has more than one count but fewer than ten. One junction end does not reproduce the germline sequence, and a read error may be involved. The CDR3 DNA is TGTGCCAGCAGCTTAGACGGCAGGTCCGTGGGCTTCACCTTC. This sequence encodes CASSLDGRSVGFTF. The gene calls are TRBV7-2 and TRBJ1-2; D is unresolved. The germline V gene encodes CDR1 SGHTA and CDR2 FQGNSA. The length of the CDR3 is 14 residues.

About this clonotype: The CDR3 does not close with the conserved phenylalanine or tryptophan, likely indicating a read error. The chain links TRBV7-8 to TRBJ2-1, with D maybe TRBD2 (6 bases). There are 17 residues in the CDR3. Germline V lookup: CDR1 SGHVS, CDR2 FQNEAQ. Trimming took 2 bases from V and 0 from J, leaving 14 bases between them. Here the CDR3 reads CASSLSLAGTSYNEQFL. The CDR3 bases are TGTGCCAGCAGCTTATCTCTGGCGGGGACCTCCTACAATGAGCAGTTCCTC.

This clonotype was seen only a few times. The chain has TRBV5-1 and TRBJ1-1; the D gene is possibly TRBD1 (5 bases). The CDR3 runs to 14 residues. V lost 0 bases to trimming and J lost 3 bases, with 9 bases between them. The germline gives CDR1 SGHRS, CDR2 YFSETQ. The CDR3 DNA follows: TGCGCCAGCAGCTTGGGACAGAAACACACTGAAGCTTTCTTT. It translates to CASSLGQKHTEAFF.

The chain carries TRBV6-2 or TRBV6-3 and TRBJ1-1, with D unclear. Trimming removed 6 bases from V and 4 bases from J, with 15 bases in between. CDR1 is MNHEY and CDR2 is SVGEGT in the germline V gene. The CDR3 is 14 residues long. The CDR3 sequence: CASRLDGTSTEAFF. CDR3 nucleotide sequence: TGTGCCAGCAGGCTAGACGGAACTTCCACTGAAGCTTTCTTT.

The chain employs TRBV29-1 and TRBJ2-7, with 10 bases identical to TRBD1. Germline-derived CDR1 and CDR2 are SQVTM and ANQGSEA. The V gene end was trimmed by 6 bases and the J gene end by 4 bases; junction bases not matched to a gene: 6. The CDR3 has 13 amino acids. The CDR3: CSVVGDRGYEQYF. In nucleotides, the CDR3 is TGCAGCGTCGTGGGGGACAGGGGTTACGAGCAGTACTTC.